The clone carrying this TCR beta chain was detected a few times. This entry belongs to a study of blood T cell repertoires in COVID-19. Study details: COVID-19 samples collected from the United States, Italy and Spain covered acute and convalescent phases. From T cells, B-cell-depleted T cells, or PBMCs came the material, which was cDNA or gDNA.

V lost 6 bases and J lost 4, with 18 bases in between. The germline CDR1 and CDR2 sequences are ENHRY and SYGVKD. The CDR3 loop spans 15 amino acids. In the authors' workflow: The assay estimated nucleated cells by amplifying reference gene primers. Data came from immunoSEQ multiplex PCR; TCRdb stores just in-frame clones and leaves some out. V, J and clone size are those of that table, while D and trimming were read from the DNA. The sample includes about 260,000 clones, about nine tenths of them seen just once. The clonotype originates from a man aged 40-49 years with active or convalescent COVID-19. The specimen sequenced was peripheral blood. The chain employs TRBV10-3 and TRBJ1-2; D ambiguous. The CDR3 sequence is CAISFDGGAPYGYTF. As DNA, the CDR3 is TGTGCCATCAGCTTCGACGGCGGAGCCCCCTATGGCTACACCTTC.